This T cell receptor (beta chain) was sequenced for a study of coeliac disease. Study-wide context: Without high-resolution HLA typing, biased TRBV7-2 usage was examined as a proof of principle. Regarding the study as a whole: In active celiac disease, intraepithelial and lamina propria TRB and TRG repertoires were less clonal than controls. Lamina propria and intraepithelial cell fractions may contain each other's cells.

In the case of this clone: The antigen is unknown.

CDR1 is MGHRA, CDR2 YSYEKL, per germline. This CDR3 comprises 15 residues. With 3 bases removed from V and 2 bases from J, the gap between germline ends came to 14 bases. Only in-frame clones appear in the TCRdb table, and some are missing; sequencing was by immunoSEQ multiplex PCR. Of 2,500 to 3,500 clones listed, 64% are singletons. This TCR was recovered from a woman aged 40 to 50. The source material was intraepithelial lymphocytes from the gut. The chain carries TRBV4-1 and TRBJ2-7; tentative D call: TRBD2 (7 bases). CDR3: CASSQGGQGTYEQYF. The DNA for the CDR3 is TGCGCCAGCAGCCAGGGGGGGCAGGGTACCTACGAGCAGTACTTC.